This T cell receptor (beta chain) was recovered during a study of early T cells in non-severe SARS-CoV-2 infection (TCRdb year 2021). A note on the overall study: TCR sequencing used bulk RNA from unsorted whole blood, so alpha and beta chains could not be paired.

The protocol used for the library was 5' RACE. The data were produced on a NextSeq 500. Unique molecular identifiers were attached to individual cDNA molecules in the TCR library protocol so that sequencing error and PCR bias could be corrected. Sequencing covered both TCR alpha and beta chains, and within each sample the abundances of alpha and beta sequences were tightly co-correlated. Per the source publication's procedure: V gene, J gene and CDR3 annotation of TCR sequences was performed with Decombinator V4. Expanded TCRs were defined as changing significantly between any two time points under a Poisson model with p below 0.0001. TCR abundances were normalised to the total number of TCRs sequenced in each sample and reported as counts per million. TRAV1-2 paired with TRAJ12, TRAJ20 or TRAJ33 defined MAIT TCRs, while TRAV10 paired with TRAJ18 defined iNKT TCRs. VDJdb, accessed on 1 November 2021, was searched for TCRs annotated for CMV, EBV and SARS-CoV-2, and TCRs annotated for more than one antigen were excluded. TCRdb trimmed the raw reads at Q25, called clones with MiXCR and kept productive beta chains. CDR3 protein sequences are deduplicated, and each keeps its most common genes and DNA. TCRdb assigned the V and J calls; the authors' analysis was not used. The sample yields around 50,000 distinct CDR3 sequences; around 9.5% were counted once. The leading ten clones occupy roughly 8.7% of the sample.

CDR1 SEHNR and CDR2 FQNEAQ were looked up in the germline V gene (reference sequence). From its cysteine to its phenylalanine, the CDR3 spans 13 amino acids. Only CDR3 DNA remains: 39 bases, in frame from the first base. V is clipped by 5 bases and J by 2 bases, and the sequence between their germline boundaries is 8 bases long. Set within a cohort of healthcare workers in London, UK, this nested case-control study involved weekly PCR testing of nasopharyngeal swabs along with blood sampling. Healthcare workers were recruited during the week of the UK lockdown, between 23 and 31 March 2020, and followed weekly for up to roughly 16 weeks. This clonotype was observed a few times. Its specific antigen is unknown. The input lacks base qualities; no much larger clone sits a single base away. Broader findings and caveats from the paper: VDJdb matching was skewed toward anti-spike CD8 responses and likely underestimated virus-specific expansions by missing private and CD4 specificities.

The chain couples TRBV7-9 to TRBJ2-3; the D gene lacks a confident call. Sequences were obtained from whole blood. The TCR comes from an adult who was a healthcare worker with PCR-confirmed SARS-CoV-2 infection or an uninfected control (not recorded which). Here is the DNA: TGTGCCAGCAGCGGGCCCAACACAGATACGCAGTATTTT. This sequence encodes CASSGPNTDTQYF.